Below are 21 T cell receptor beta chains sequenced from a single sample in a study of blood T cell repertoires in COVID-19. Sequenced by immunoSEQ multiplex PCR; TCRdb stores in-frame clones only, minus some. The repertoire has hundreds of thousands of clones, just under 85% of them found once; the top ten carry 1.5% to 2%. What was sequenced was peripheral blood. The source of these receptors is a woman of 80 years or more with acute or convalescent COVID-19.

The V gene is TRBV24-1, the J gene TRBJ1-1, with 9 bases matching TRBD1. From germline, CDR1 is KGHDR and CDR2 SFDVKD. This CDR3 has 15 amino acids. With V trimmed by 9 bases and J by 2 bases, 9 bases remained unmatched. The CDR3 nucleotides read TGTGCCACCCGGGGACAGGGAAGTCAAAACACTGAAGCTTTCTTT. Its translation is CATRGQGSQNTEAFF.

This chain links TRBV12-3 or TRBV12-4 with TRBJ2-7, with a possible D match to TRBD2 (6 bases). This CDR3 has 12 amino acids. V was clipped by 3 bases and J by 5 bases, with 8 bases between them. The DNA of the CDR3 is TGTGCCAGCAGTTTGGAGGGTGACGAGCAGTACTTC. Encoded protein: CASSLEGDEQYF.

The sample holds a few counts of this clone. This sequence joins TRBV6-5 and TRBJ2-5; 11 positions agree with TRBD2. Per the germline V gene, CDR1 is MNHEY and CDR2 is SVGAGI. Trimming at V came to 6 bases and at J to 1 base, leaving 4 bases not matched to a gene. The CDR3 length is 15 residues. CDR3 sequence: CASRRTSGPQETQYF. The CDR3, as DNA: TGTGCCAGCAGGCGGACTAGCGGGCCCCAAGAGACCCAGTACTTC.

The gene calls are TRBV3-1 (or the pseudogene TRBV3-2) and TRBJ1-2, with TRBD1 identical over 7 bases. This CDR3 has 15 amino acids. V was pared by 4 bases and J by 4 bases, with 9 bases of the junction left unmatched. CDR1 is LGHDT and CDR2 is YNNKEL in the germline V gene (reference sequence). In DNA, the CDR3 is TGTGCCAGCAGCCCCTTCGGACAGGCTTCCTATGGCTACACCTTC. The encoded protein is CASSPFGQASYGYTF.

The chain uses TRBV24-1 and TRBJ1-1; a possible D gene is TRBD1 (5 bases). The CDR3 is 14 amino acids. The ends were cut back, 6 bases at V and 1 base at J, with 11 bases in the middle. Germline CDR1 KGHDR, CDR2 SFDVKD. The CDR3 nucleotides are TGTGCCACCAGTAGCCCTGGACAGAACACTGAAGCTTTCTTT. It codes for CATSSPGQNTEAFF.

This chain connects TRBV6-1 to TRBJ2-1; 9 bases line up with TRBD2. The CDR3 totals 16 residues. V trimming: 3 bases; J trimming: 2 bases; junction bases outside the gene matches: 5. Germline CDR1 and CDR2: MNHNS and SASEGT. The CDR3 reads CASSEGTSPTYNEQFF. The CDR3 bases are TGTGCCAGCAGTGAGGGGACTAGCCCAACCTACAATGAGCAGTTCTTC.

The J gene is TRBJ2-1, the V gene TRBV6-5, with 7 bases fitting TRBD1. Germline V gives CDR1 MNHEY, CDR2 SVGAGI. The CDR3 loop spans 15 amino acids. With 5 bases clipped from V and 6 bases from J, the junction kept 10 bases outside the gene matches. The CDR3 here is CASSPGQINTNEQFF. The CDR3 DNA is TGTGCCAGCAGTCCGGGACAGATTAATACCAATGAGCAGTTCTTC.

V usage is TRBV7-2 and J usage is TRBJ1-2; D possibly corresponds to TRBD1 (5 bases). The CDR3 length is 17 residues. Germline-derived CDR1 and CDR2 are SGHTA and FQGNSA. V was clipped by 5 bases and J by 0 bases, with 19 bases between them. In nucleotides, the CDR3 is TGTGCCAGCAGCCCATCAGGGTCACAGCGGGCTAACTATGGCTACACCTTC. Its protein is CASSPSGSQRANYGYTF.

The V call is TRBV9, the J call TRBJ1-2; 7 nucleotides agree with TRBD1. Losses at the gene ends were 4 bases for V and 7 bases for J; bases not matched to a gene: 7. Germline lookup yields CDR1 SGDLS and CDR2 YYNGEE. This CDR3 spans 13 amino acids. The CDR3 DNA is TGTGCCAGCAGCACGACAGGGTTGGGTGGCTACACCTTC. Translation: CASSTTGLGGYTF.

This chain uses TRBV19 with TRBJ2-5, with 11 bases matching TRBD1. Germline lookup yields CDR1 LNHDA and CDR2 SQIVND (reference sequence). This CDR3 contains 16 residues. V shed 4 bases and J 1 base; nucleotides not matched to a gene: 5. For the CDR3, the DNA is TGTGCCAGTAGTAGCGGGACAGGGGGTCTCCAAGAGACCCAGTACTTC. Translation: CASSSGTGGLQETQYF.

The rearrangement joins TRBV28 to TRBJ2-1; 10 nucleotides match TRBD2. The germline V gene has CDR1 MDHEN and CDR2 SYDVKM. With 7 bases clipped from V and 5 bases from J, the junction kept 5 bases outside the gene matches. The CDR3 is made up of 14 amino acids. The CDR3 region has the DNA TGTGCCAGCAACAGGCTAGCGGGAGACAATGAGCAGTTCTTC. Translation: CASNRLAGDNEQFF. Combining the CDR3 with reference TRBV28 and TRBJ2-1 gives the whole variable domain DVKVTQSSRYLVKRTGEKVFLECVQDMDHENMFWYRQDPGLGLRLIYFSYDVKMKEKGDIPEGYSVSREKKERFSLILESASTNQTSMYLCASNRLAGDNEQFFGPGTRLTVL.

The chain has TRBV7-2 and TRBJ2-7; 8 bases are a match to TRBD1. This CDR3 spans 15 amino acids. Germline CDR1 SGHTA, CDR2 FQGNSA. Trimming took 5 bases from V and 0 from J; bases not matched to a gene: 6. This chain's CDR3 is CASSPDRATSYEQYF. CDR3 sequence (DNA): TGTGCCAGCAGCCCGGACAGGGCGACCTCCTACGAGCAGTACTTC. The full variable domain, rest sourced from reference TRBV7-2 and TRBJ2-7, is GAGVSQSPSNKVTEKGKDVELRCDPISGHTALYWYRQSLGQGLEFLIYFQGNSAPDKSGLPSDRFSAERTGGSVSTLTIQRTQQEDSAVYLCASSPDRATSYEQYFGPGTRLTVT.

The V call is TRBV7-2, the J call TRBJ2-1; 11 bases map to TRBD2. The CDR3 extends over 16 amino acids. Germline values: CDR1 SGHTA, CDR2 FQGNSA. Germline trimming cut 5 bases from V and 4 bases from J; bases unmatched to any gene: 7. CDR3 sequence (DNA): TGTGCCAGCAGCCCGTACGGGACTAGCGGTTACAATGAGCAGTTCTTC. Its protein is CASSPYGTSGYNEQFF.

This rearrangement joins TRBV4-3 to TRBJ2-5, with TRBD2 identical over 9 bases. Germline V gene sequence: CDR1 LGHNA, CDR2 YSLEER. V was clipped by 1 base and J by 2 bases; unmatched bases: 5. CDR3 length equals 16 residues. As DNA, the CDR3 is TGCGCCAGCAGCCAAGCTTTCGCGGGAGGGCAAGAGACCCAGTACTTC. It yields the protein CASSQAFAGGQETQYF.

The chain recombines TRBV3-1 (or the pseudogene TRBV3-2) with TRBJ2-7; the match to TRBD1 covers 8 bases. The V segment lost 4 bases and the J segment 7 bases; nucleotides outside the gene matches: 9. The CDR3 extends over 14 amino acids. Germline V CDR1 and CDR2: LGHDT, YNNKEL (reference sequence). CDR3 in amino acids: CASSLQGAPGEQYF. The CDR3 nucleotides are TGTGCCAGCAGCCTCCAGGGGGCGCCGGGAGAGCAGTACTTC.

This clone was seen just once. The CDR3 DNA sequence: TGTGCCAGCAGTCCCCCCTCCTCGGGGCCCCAGCATTTT. It codes for CASSPPSSGPQHF. This chain links TRBV28 with TRBJ1-5; D gene unclear. Trimming stripped 5 bases from V and 9 bases from J, with 14 bases between. The CDR3 consists of 13 residues. Germline CDR1 is MDHEN and CDR2 is SYDVKM.

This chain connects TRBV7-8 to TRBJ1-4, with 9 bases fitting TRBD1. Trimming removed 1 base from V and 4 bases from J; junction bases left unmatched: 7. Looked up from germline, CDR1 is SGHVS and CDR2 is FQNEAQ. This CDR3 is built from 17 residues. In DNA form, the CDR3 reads TGTGCCAGCAGCTTAGAAGGCTCGGGACAGGGTAATGAAAAACTGTTTTTT. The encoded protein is CASSLEGSGQGNEKLFF. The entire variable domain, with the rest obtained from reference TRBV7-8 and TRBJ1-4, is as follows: GAGVSQSPRYKVAKRGQDVALRCDPISGHVSLFWYQQALGQGPEFLTYFQNEAQLDKSGLPSDRFFAERPEGSVSTLKIQRTQQEDSAVYLCASSLEGSGQGNEKLFFGSGTQLSVL.

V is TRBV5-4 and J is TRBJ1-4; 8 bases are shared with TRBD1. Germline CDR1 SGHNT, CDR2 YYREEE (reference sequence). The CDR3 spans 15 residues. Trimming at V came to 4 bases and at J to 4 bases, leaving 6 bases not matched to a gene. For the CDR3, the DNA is TGTGCCAGCAGCCGGGGGACAGGCTATAATGAAAAACTGTTTTTT. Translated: CASSRGTGYNEKLFF.

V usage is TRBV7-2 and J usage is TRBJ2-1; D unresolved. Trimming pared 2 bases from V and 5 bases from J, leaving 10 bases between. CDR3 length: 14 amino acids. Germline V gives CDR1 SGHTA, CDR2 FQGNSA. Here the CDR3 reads CASSLSSVNNEQFF. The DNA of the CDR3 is TGTGCCAGCAGCTTATCAAGCGTAAACAATGAGCAGTTCTTC.

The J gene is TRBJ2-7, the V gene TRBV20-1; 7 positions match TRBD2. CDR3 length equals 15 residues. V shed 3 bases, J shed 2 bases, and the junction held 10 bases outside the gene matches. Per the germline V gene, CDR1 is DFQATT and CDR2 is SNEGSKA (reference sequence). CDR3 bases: TGCAGTGCTAGTGGGGGGGGAAACTTAGCCTACGAGCAGTACTTC. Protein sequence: CSASGGGNLAYEQYF.

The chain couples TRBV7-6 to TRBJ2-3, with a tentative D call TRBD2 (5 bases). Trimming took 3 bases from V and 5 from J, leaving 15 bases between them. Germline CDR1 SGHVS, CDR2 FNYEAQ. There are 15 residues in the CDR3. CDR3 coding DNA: TGTGCCAGCAGCTTTGGCGCTAGCCTTCTAGATACGCAGTATTTT. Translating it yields CASSFGASLLDTQYF.